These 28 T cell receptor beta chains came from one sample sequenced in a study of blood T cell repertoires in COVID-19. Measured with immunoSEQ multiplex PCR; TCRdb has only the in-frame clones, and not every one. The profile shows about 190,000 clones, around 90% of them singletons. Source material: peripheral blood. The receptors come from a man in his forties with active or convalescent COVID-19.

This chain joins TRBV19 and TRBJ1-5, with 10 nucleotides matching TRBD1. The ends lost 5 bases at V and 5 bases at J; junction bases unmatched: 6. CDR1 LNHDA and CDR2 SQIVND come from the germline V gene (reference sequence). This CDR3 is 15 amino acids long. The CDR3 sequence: CASSDGQGGHQPQHF. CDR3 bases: TGTGCCAGTAGTGATGGACAGGGGGGCCATCAGCCCCAGCATTTT.

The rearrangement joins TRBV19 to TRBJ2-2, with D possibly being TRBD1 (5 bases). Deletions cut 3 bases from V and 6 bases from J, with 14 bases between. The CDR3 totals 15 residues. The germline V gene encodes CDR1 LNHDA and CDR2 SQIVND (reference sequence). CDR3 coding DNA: TGTGCCAGTAGTATGGCCACCAGGGCGCCCGGGGAGCTGTTTTTT. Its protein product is CASSMATRAPGELFF.

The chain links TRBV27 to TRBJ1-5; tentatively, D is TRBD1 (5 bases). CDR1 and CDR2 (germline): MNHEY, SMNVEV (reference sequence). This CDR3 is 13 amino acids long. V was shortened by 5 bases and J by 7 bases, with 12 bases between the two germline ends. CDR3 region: CASSGGVHQPQHF. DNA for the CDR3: TGTGCCAGCAGTGGGGGGGTCCACCAGCCCCAGCATTTT.

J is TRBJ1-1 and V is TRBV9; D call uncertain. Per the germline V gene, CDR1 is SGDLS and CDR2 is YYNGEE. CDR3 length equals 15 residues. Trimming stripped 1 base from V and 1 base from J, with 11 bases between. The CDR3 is CASSVPRTENTEAFF. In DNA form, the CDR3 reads TGTGCCAGCAGCGTACCTCGAACTGAGAACACTGAAGCTTTCTTT.

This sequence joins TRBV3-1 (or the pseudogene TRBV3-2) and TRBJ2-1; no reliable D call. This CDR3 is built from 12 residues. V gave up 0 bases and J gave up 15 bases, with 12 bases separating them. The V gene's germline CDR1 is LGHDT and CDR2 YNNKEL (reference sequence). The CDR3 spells CASSQDTLRPFF. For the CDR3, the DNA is TGTGCCAGCAGCCAAGATACCCTGAGGCCGTTCTTC.

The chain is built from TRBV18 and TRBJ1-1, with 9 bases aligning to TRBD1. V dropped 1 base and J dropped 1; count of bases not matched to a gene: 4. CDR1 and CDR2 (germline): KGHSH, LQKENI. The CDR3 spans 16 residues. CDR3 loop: CASSPQTGQGNTEAFF. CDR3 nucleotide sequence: TGTGCCAGCTCACCACAAACGGGACAGGGGAACACTGAAGCTTTCTTT.

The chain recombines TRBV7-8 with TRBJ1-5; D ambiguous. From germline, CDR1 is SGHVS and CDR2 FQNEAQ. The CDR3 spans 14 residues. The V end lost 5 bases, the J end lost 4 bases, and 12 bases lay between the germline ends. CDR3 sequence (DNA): TGTGCCAGCAGCCCGGAGGACGGGAATCAGCCCCAGCATTTT. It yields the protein CASSPEDGNQPQHF.

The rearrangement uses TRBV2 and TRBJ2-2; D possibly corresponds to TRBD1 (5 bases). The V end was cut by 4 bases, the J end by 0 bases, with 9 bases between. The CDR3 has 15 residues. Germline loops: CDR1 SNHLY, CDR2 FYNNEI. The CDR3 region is CASSVQGANTGELFF. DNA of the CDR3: TGTGCCAGCAGTGTCCAGGGCGCGAACACCGGGGAGCTGTTTTTT. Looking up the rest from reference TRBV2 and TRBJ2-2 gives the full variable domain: EPEVTQTPSHQVTQMGQEVILRCVPISNHLYFYWYRQILGQKVEFLVSFYNNEISEKSEIFDDQFSVERPDGSNFTLKIRSTKLEDSAMYFCASSVQGANTGELFFGEGSRLTVL.

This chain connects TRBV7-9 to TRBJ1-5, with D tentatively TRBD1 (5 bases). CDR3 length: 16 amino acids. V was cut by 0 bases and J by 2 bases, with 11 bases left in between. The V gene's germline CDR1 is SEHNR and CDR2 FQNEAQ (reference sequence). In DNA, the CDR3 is TGTGCCAGCAGCTTAGCCCAGGGAGGTGGCAATCAGCCCCAGCATTTT. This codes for CASSLAQGGGNQPQHF.

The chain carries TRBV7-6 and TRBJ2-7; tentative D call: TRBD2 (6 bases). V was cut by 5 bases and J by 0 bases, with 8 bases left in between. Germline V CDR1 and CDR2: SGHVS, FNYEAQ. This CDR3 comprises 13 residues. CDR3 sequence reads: CASSRDSSYEQYF. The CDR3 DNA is TGTGCCAGCAGCCGGGACTCCTCCTACGAGCAGTACTTC.

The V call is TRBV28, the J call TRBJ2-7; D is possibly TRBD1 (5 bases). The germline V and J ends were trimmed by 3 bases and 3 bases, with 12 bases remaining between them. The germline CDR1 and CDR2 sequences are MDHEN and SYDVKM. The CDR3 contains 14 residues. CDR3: CASSFSRVNYEQYF. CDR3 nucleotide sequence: TGTGCCAGCAGTTTTTCCAGGGTTAACTACGAGCAGTACTTC.

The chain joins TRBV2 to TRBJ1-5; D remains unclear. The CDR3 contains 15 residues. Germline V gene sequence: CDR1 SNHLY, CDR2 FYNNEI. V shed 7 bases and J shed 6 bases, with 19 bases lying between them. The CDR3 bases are TGTGCCAGCAAGTCGCACACGCTCGAGGGTCAGCCCCAGCATTTT. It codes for CASKSHTLEGQPQHF.

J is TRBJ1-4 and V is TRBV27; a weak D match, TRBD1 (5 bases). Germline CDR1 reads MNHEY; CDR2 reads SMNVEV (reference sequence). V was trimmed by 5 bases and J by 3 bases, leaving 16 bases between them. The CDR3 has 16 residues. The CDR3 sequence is CASSLRVTVANEKLFF. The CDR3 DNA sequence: TGTGCCAGCAGTCTCCGCGTGACAGTGGCTAATGAAAAACTGTTTTTT.

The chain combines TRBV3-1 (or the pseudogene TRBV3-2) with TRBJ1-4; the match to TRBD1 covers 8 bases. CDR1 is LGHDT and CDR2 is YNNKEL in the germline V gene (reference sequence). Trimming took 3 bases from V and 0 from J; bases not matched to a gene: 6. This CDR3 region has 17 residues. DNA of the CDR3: TGTGCCAGCAGCCAGAGGGGACAGGTAACAACTAATGAAAAACTGTTTTTT. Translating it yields CASSQRGQVTTNEKLFF.

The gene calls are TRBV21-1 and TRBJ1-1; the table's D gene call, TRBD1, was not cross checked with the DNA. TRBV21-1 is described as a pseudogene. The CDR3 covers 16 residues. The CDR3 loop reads CASSKHTGNSNTEAFF. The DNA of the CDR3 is TGTGCCAGCAGCAAACACACAGGAAACTCGAACACTGAAGCTTTCTTT.

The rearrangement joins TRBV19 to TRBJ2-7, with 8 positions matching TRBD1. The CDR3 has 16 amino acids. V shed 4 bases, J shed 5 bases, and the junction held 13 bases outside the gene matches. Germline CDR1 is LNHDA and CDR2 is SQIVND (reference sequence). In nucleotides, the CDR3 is TGTGCCAGTAGTAGCCGGTCCGCGGGACAGGTCCACGAGCAGTACTTC. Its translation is CASSSRSAGQVHEQYF.

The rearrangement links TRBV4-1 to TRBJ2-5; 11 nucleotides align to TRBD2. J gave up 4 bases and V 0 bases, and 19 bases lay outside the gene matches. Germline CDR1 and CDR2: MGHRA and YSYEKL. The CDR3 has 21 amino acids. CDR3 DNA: TGCGCCAGCAGCCAAGATATGGCGGGGAAAGTAGCGGGAGGGCCTAGAGAGACCCAGTACTTC. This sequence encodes CASSQDMAGKVAGGPRETQYF.

The CDR3 region has the DNA TGCAGCGTCACTAGCGGGGGGGCCACAGATACGCAGTATTTT. Amino acid sequence: CSVTSGGATDTQYF. This rearrangement joins TRBV29-1 to TRBJ2-3, with 13 positions matching TRBD2. Trimming at V came to 6 bases and at J to 2 bases, leaving 2 bases not matched to a gene. Per germline, CDR1 SQVTM and CDR2 ANQGSEA. The CDR3 length is 14 residues.

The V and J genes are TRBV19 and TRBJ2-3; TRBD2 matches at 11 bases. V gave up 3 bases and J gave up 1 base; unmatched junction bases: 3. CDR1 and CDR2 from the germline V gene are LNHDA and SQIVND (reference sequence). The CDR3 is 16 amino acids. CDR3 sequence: CASSITLAGGTDTQYF. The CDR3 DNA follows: TGTGCCAGTAGTATCACACTAGCGGGGGGCACAGATACGCAGTATTTT.

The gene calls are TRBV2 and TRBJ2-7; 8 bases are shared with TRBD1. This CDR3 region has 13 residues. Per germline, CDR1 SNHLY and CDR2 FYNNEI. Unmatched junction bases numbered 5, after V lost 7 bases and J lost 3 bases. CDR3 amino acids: CASIRGQGYEQYF. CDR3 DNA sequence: TGTGCCAGCATCCGCGGACAGGGCTACGAGCAGTACTTC. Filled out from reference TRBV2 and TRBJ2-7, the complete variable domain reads EPEVTQTPSHQVTQMGQEVILRCVPISNHLYFYWYRQILGQKVEFLVSFYNNEISEKSEIFDDQFSVERPDGSNFTLKIRSTKLEDSAMYFCASIRGQGYEQYFGPGTRLTVT.

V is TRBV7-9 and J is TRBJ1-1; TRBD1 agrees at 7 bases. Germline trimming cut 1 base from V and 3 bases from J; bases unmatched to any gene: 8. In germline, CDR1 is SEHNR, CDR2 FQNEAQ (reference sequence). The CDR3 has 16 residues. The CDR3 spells CASSLGDRQGDTEAFF. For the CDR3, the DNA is TGTGCCAGCAGCTTAGGGGATAGACAGGGTGACACTGAAGCTTTCTTT. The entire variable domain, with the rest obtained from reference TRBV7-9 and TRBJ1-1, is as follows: DTGVSQNPRHKITKRGQNVTFRCDPISEHNRLYWYRQTLGQGPEFLTYFQNEAQLEKSRLLSDRFSAERPKGSFSTLEIQRTEQGDSAMYLCASSLGDRQGDTEAFFGQGTRLTVV.

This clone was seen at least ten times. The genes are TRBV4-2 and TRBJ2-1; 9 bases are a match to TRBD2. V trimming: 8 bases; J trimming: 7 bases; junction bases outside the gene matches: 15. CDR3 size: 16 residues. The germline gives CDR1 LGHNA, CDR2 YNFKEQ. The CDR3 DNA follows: TGTGCCAGCCTCAATACCGGCGGGAGGGCCATAAATGAGCAGTTCTTC. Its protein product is CASLNTGGRAINEQFF.

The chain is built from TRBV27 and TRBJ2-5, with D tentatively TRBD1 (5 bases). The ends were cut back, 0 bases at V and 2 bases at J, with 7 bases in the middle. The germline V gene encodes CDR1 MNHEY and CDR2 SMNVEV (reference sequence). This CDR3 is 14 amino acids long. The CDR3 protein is CASSLSGRQETQYF. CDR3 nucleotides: TGTGCCAGCAGTTTATCGGGGCGGCAAGAGACCCAGTACTTC.

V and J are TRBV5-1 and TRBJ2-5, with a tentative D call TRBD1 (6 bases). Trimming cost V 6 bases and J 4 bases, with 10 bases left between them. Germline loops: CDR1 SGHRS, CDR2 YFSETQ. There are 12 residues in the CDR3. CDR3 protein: CASNRVGETQYF. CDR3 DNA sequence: TGCGCCAGCAACAGGGTCGGAGAGACCCAGTACTTC.

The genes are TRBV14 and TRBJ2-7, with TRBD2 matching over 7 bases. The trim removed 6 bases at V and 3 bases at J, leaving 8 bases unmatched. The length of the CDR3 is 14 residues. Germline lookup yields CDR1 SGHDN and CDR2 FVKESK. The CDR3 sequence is CASSPGGAFYEQYF. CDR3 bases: TGTGCCAGCAGTCCGGGGGGAGCGTTCTACGAGCAGTACTTC.

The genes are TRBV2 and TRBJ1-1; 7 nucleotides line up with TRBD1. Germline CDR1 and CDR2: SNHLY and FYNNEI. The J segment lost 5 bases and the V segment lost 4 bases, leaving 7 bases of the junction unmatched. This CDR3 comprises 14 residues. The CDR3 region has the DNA TGTGCCAGCAGTGCGAGACAGGGAATAACTGAAGCTTTCTTT. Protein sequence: CASSARQGITEAFF.

CDR3 bases: TGTGCCAGCACTGAGAGTCCTAGCACAGATACGCAGTATTTT. It translates to CASTESPSTDTQYF. The gene calls are TRBV2 and TRBJ2-3; the D is unclear. V lost 7 bases and J 0 bases, leaving 11 bases between the germline ends. The CDR3 spans 14 residues. The germline V gene encodes CDR1 SNHLY and CDR2 FYNNEI.

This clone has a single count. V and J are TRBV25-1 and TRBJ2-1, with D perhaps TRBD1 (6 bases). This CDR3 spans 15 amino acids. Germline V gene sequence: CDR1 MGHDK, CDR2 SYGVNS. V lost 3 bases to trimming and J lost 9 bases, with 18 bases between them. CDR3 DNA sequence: TGTGCCAGCAGTGAGAATACCGTATTCAGGGGTGAGCAGTTCTTC. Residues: CASSENTVFRGEQFF. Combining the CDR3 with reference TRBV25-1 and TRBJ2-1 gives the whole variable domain EADIYQTPRYLVIGTGKKITLECSQTMGHDKMYWYQQDPGMELHLIHYSYGVNSTEKGDLSSESTVSRIRTEHFPLTLESARPSHTSQYLCASSENTVFRGEQFFGPGTRLTVL.